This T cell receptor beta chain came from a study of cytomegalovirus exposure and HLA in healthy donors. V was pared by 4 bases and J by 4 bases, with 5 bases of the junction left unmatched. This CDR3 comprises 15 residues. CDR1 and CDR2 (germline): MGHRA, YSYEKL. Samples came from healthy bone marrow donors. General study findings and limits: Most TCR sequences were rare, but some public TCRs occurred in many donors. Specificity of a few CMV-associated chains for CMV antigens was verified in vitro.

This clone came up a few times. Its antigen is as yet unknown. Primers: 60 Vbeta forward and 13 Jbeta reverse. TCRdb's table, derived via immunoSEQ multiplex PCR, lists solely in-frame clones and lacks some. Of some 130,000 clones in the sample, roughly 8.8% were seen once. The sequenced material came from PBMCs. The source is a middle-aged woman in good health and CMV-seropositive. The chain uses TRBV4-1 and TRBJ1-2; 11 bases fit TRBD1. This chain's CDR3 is CASSPQGQGGYGYTF. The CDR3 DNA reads TGCGCCAGCAGCCCTCAGGGACAGGGGGGCTATGGCTACACCTTC.